A single sample gave rise to the 31 T cell receptor beta chains below, sequenced in a study of blood T cell repertoires in COVID-19. Only in-frame clones appear in the TCRdb table, and some are missing; sequencing was by immunoSEQ multiplex PCR. The sample shows under 250,000 clones, 86% of them seen only once. Sequenced: peripheral blood. Every receptor here comes from an elderly woman with COVID-19, enrolled during active disease.

J is TRBJ2-1 and V is TRBV24-1; 8 nucleotides line up with TRBD2. V was clipped by 7 bases and J by 1 base; unmatched bases: 8. CDR1 KGHDR and CDR2 SFDVKD come from the germline V gene. The CDR3 loop spans 16 amino acids. The CDR3 reads CATSTGRGGSYNEQFF. As DNA, the CDR3 is TGTGCCACCAGCACCGGTCGCGGGGGGTCCTACAATGAGCAGTTCTTC.

This chain joins TRBV20-1 and TRBJ2-5; the D gene is possibly TRBD1 (6 bases). In germline, CDR1 is DFQATT, CDR2 SNEGSKA (reference sequence). CDR3 size: 11 residues. The CDR3 is CGGHHQETQYF. CDR3 sequence (DNA): TGCGGGGGACACCACCAAGAGACCCAGTACTTC.

This chain links TRBV18 with TRBJ1-2, with D perhaps TRBD1 (5 bases). The CDR3 is made up of 13 amino acids. Germline V gene sequence: CDR1 KGHSH, CDR2 LQKENI. V dropped 5 bases and J dropped 2 bases, with 9 bases sitting between them. The CDR3, as DNA: TGTGCCAGCTCAGGGGCAGTAAACTATGGCTACACCTTC. This gives the protein CASSGAVNYGYTF.

The chain recombines TRBV27 with TRBJ1-3, with 7 bases lining up with TRBD1. The junction had 7 bases not matched to a gene; V was cut back by 4 bases and J by 7 bases. The CDR3 runs 14 residues. Germline lookup yields CDR1 MNHEY and CDR2 SMNVEV (reference sequence). The chain's CDR3 is CASSSGGLGNTIYF. The CDR3 DNA follows: TGTGCCAGCAGTTCAGGGGGACTGGGCAACACCATATATTTT.

The chain carries TRBV11-3 and TRBJ2-3, with 8 bases fitting TRBD2. Germline V CDR1 and CDR2: SGHNT, YENEEA. This CDR3 is built from 16 residues. The J segment lost 5 bases and the V segment lost 4 bases, leaving 11 bases of the junction unmatched. The CDR3: CASSSGRDGREDTQYF. The DNA for the CDR3 is TGTGCCAGCAGCTCAGGCCGGGACGGGAGGGAAGATACGCAGTATTTT.

This clone has at least ten counts. The chain couples TRBV2 to TRBJ1-6; D not certain. Trimming shortened V by 4 bases and J by 9 bases, and 10 bases separated the two germline ends. Looked up from germline, CDR1 is SNHLY and CDR2 is FYNNEI. The CDR3 is made up of 13 amino acids. For the CDR3, the DNA is TGTGCCAGCAGTGTGGAGGGCGGTTCACCCCTCCACTTT. Encoded protein: CASSVEGGSPLHF. The variable domain in full, with the rest retrieved from reference TRBV2 and TRBJ1-6, is EPEVTQTPSHQVTQMGQEVILRCVPISNHLYFYWYRQILGQKVEFLVSFYNNEISEKSEIFDDQFSVERPDGSNFTLKIRSTKLEDSAMYFCASSVEGGSPLHFGNGTRLTVT.

Details on this clone: This same CDR3 is encoded by further DNA sequences in the sample. The CDR3 nucleotides are TGTGCCAGCAGCCCGAGCGGGGGGGCGAGTAATGAGCAGTTCTTC. This encodes CASSPSGGASNEQFF. The V call is TRBV7-3, the J call TRBJ2-1; 10 bases are shared with TRBD2. This CDR3 has 15 residues. Germline CDR1 reads SGHTA; CDR2 reads FQGTGA. With 5 bases clipped from V and 7 bases from J, the junction kept 8 bases outside the gene matches.

The genes are TRBV18 and TRBJ1-1; weak D call: TRBD1 (6 bases). Trimming shortened V by 0 bases and J by 1 base, and 12 bases separated the two germline ends. CDR1 is KGHSH, CDR2 LQKENI, per germline. The length of the CDR3 is 16 residues. CDR3: CASSPPGGGGNTEAFF. CDR3 DNA sequence: TGTGCCAGCTCACCACCGGGAGGGGGTGGGAACACTGAAGCTTTCTTT.

The chain couples TRBV7-9 to TRBJ1-6; no definite D call. CDR1 and CDR2 (germline): SEHNR, FQNEAQ (reference sequence). Trimming shortened V by 5 bases and J by 8 bases, and 13 bases separated the two germline ends. This CDR3 has 14 residues. The CDR3 spells CASSPRTGDSPLHF. The CDR3 region has the DNA TGTGCCAGCAGCCCCAGAACCGGGGATTCACCCCTCCACTTT. Combining the CDR3 with reference TRBV7-9 and TRBJ1-6 gives the whole variable domain DTGVSQNPRHKITKRGQNVTFRCDPISEHNRLYWYRQTLGQGPEFLTYFQNEAQLEKSRLLSDRFSAERPKGSFSTLEIQRTEQGDSAMYLCASSPRTGDSPLHFGNGTRLTVT.

The genes are TRBV1 and TRBJ2-2; the table names TRBD2, a call not compared with the DNA. TRBV1 is classified as a pseudogene. This CDR3 is built from 19 residues. CDR3 coding DNA: TGCACCAGCAGCCTTACTAGCGGGGGCGACCCGGAGAACACCGGGGAGCTGTTTTTT. It specifies CTSSLTSGGDPENTGELFF.

This clone was recorded a few times. The rearrangement joins TRBV12-3 or TRBV12-4 to TRBJ1-5; TRBD1 might be the D (5 bases). The ends were cut back, 6 bases at V and 4 bases at J, with 10 bases in the middle. The CDR3 is made up of 13 amino acids. The CDR3 reads CASRAGQNQPQHF. CDR3 nucleotides: TGTGCCAGCAGGGCAGGGCAAAATCAGCCCCAGCATTTT.

The chain links TRBV6-5 to TRBJ2-4; 9 bases match TRBD2. The J segment lost 8 bases and the V segment lost 0 bases, leaving 8 bases of the junction unmatched. The CDR3 is made up of 16 amino acids. Germline-derived CDR1 and CDR2 are MNHEY and SVGAGI. CDR3 bases: TGTGCCAGCAGTTACTCCTCCGCGGGGGGGCTGGACATTCAGTACTTC. This gives the protein CASSYSSAGGLDIQYF.

The chain recombines TRBV27 with TRBJ2-7; 10 bases agree with TRBD2. V dropped 4 bases and J dropped 4; count of bases not matched to a gene: 4. CDR1 and CDR2 from the germline V gene are MNHEY and SMNVEV (reference sequence). The CDR3 is 14 amino acids. Here the CDR3 DNA reads TGTGCCAGCAGTTCCTTAGCGGGGGGTTACGAGCAGTACTTC. Its translation is CASSSLAGGYEQYF.

The chain combines TRBV3-1 (or the pseudogene TRBV3-2) with TRBJ2-5; D may be TRBD2 (5 bases). The CDR3 runs 14 residues. Germline CDR1 and CDR2: LGHDT and YNNKEL (reference sequence). Trimming took off 2 bases at V and 9 bases at J, with 16 bases between the two ends. The CDR3 DNA follows: TGTGCCAGCAGCCAACAATCCCCTCTGGAGGCCCAGTACTTC. Translation: CASSQQSPLEAQYF.

J is TRBJ2-3 and V is TRBV11-3; 8 bases align to TRBD2. Germline V CDR1 and CDR2: SGHNT, YENEEA. The CDR3 has 15 residues. Trimming at V came to 2 bases and at J to 1 base, leaving 2 bases not matched to a gene. The CDR3 loop is CASSLRAGGTDTQYF. The CDR3 coding sequence is TGTGCCAGCAGCTTAAGAGCGGGGGGCACAGATACGCAGTATTTT.

This chain uses TRBV18 with TRBJ2-3; perhaps TRBD2 as D (5 bases). Trimming cost V 8 bases and J 2 bases, with 23 bases left between them. The CDR3 has 17 residues. The germline V gene has CDR1 KGHSH and CDR2 LQKENI. CDR3: CASPIQRQSSYTDTQYF. The CDR3 bases are TGTGCCAGCCCAATACAGCGGCAGAGTAGCTACACAGATACGCAGTATTTT.

The rearrangement links TRBV6-5 to TRBJ1-5; TRBD1 matches at 7 bases. There are 13 residues in the CDR3. J was trimmed by 1 base and V by 11 bases; bases with no gene match: 5. Germline loops: CDR1 MNHEY, CDR2 SVGAGI. As DNA, the CDR3 is TGTGCCTGCCGACAGGGAAGCAATCAGCCCCAGCATTTT. As protein: CACRQGSNQPQHF.

Of note for this clone: Other DNA sequences in the same sample also yield this CDR3. The chain combines TRBV5-4 with TRBJ2-1; 9 nucleotides align to TRBD1. In germline, CDR1 is SGHNT, CDR2 YYREEE (reference sequence). The CDR3 covers 15 residues. V gave up 4 bases and J gave up 3 bases; unmatched junction bases: 5. The CDR3 bases are TGTGCCAGCAGCCAGGACAGGGGCAGCTACAATGAGCAGTTCTTC. Translation: CASSQDRGSYNEQFF.

The chain joins TRBV6-1 to TRBJ1-2, with D perhaps matching TRBD1 (5 bases). The germline V and J ends were trimmed by 6 bases and 8 bases, with 19 bases remaining between them. CDR1 is MNHNS, CDR2 SASEGT, per germline. This CDR3 spans 14 amino acids. This CDR3 is CASSVGDYSGGYTF. CDR3 nucleotide sequence: TGTGCCAGCAGCGTTGGGGACTATTCAGGGGGCTACACCTTC.

V is TRBV5-1 and J is TRBJ2-3; the match to TRBD2 covers 12 bases. V lost 4 bases, J lost 0 bases, and 3 bases stayed unmatched. The germline V gene encodes CDR1 SGHRS and CDR2 YFSETQ. This CDR3 comprises 16 residues. The CDR3 loop reads CASSPGTSGSTDTQYF. As DNA, the CDR3 is TGCGCCAGCAGCCCGGGGACTAGCGGGAGCACAGATACGCAGTATTTT.

The CDR3 reads CASSPRTSGVGTGELFF. The CDR3, as DNA: TGCGCCAGCAGCCCCCGGACTAGCGGGGTTGGAACCGGGGAGCTGTTTTTT. This sequence joins TRBV5-1 and TRBJ2-2; 12 bases are a match to TRBD2. The CDR3 sequence is 17 residues long. V trimming: 4 bases; J trimming: 5 bases; junction bases outside the gene matches: 9. In germline, CDR1 is SGHRS, CDR2 YFSETQ.

This clone was picked up one time. The chain couples TRBV6-4 to TRBJ2-7; maybe TRBD1 (5 bases). V shed 3 bases and J shed 3 bases, with 15 bases lying between them. Germline CDR1 MRHNA, CDR2 SNTAGT. This CDR3 has 15 residues. The CDR3 DNA reads as TGTGCCAGCAGTGAAAGCCTGCGGCAGGGCTACGAGCAGTACTTC. The encoded protein is CASSESLRQGYEQYF.

This clone was seen a few times. The rearrangement joins TRBV6-2 or TRBV6-3 to TRBJ1-1; TRBD1 might be the D (5 bases). The germline V gene encodes CDR1 MNHEY and CDR2 SVGEGT. The CDR3 is made up of 15 amino acids. V was pared by 4 bases and J by 0 bases, with 12 bases between. The CDR3 DNA sequence: TGTGCCAGCAGTTTTAGGGGTCTACTGAACACTGAAGCTTTCTTT. Its protein product is CASSFRGLLNTEAFF.

The genes are TRBV3-1 (or the pseudogene TRBV3-2) and TRBJ1-2; 8 nucleotides agree with TRBD1. Germline V gene lookup returns CDR1 LGHDT and CDR2 YNNKEL (reference sequence). CDR3 length: 14 amino acids. The V segment lost 3 bases and the J segment 8 bases; nucleotides outside the gene matches: 8. The chain's CDR3 is CASSHQGADWGYTF. In DNA form, the CDR3 reads TGTGCCAGCAGCCATCAGGGGGCGGATTGGGGCTACACCTTC.

The rearrangement uses TRBV3-1 (or the pseudogene TRBV3-2) and TRBJ1-5, with D possibly being TRBD1 (5 bases). CDR1 LGHDT and CDR2 YNNKEL come from the germline V gene (reference sequence). Trimming took off 4 bases at V and 4 bases at J, with 14 bases between the two ends. This CDR3 comprises 15 residues. This CDR3 reads CASSLAGVSNQPQHF. The CDR3 nucleotides are TGTGCCAGCAGCCTCGCGGGGGTTAGTAATCAGCCCCAGCATTTT.

J is TRBJ1-2 and V is TRBV5-4; possible D gene TRBD1, 6 bases. The germline CDR1 and CDR2 sequences are SGHNT and YYREEE (reference sequence). CDR3 length: 15 residues. V was pared by 6 bases and J by 7 bases, with 22 bases between. Here the CDR3 reads CASTPGQREGAGYTF. DNA for the CDR3: TGTGCCAGCACACCCGGACAGCGAGAAGGAGCTGGCTACACCTTC.

This chain joins TRBV7-8 and TRBJ2-4; perhaps TRBD1 as D (7 bases). The germline V gene encodes CDR1 SGHVS and CDR2 FQNEAQ. V gave up 3 bases and J gave up 3 bases, with 18 bases separating them. The CDR3 is 17 amino acids. CDR3 amino acids: CASSLAWTGGGKNIQYF. The CDR3 DNA sequence: TGTGCCAGCAGCTTGGCCTGGACAGGAGGGGGCAAAAACATTCAGTACTTC. Looking up the rest from reference TRBV7-8 and TRBJ2-4 gives the full variable domain: GAGVSQSPRYKVAKRGQDVALRCDPISGHVSLFWYQQALGQGPEFLTYFQNEAQLDKSGLPSDRFFAERPEGSVSTLKIQRTQQEDSAVYLCASSLAWTGGGKNIQYFGAGTRLSVL.

The V gene is TRBV7-2, the J gene TRBJ1-3; 9 positions agree with TRBD1. There are 15 residues in the CDR3. V trimming: 4 bases; J trimming: 3 bases; junction bases outside the gene matches: 4. Germline lookup yields CDR1 SGHTA and CDR2 FQGNSA. CDR3 bases: TGTGCCAGCAGCTCGGACAGGGGAGGTGGAAACACCATATATTTT. Its protein is CASSSDRGGGNTIYF.

CDR3 sequence: CASMRVLAGELFF. Here the CDR3 DNA reads TGTGCCAGCATGCGTGTTTTGGCCGGGGAGCTGTTTTTT. V gene TRBV7-9 combines with J gene TRBJ2-2, with D unresolved. Germline V CDR1 and CDR2: SEHNR, FQNEAQ (reference sequence). The CDR3 has 13 amino acids. V was pared by 7 bases and J by 6 bases, with 12 bases between.

The V and J genes are TRBV28 and TRBJ1-1, with 7 bases lining up with TRBD1. V lost 8 bases, J lost 4 bases, and 7 bases stayed unmatched. This CDR3 comprises 13 residues. The germline V gene has CDR1 MDHEN and CDR2 SYDVKM. CDR3 bases: TGTGCCAGCGGCACAGGGGTACGCACTGAAGCTTTCTTT. It is translated as CASGTGVRTEAFF.

The chain carries TRBV6-4 and TRBJ2-3, with D maybe TRBD2 (5 bases). The V end lost 3 bases, the J end lost 5 bases, and 12 bases lay between the germline ends. Germline loops: CDR1 MRHNA, CDR2 SNTAGT. CDR3 length: 14 amino acids. CDR3: CASSEGVRGDTQYF. DNA of the CDR3: TGTGCCAGCAGTGAGGGTGTTCGGGGAGATACGCAGTATTTT.